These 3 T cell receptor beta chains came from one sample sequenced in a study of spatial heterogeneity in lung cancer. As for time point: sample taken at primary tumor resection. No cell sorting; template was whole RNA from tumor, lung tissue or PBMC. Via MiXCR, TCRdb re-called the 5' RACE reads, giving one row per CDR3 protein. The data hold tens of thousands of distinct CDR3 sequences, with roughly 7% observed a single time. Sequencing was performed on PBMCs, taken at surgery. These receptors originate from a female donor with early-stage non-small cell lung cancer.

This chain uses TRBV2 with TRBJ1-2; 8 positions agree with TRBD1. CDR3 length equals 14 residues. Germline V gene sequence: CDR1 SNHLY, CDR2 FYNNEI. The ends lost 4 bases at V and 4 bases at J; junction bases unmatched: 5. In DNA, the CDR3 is TGTGCCAGCAGTGTCGGACAGGGACTCTATGGCTACACCTTC. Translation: CASSVGQGLYGYTF.

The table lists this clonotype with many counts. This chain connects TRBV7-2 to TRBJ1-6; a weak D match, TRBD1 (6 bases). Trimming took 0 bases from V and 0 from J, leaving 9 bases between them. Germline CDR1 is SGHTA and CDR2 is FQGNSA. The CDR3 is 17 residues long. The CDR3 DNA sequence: TGTGCCAGCAGCTTAGCAGGGGGAGCCTCCTATAATTCACCCCTCCACTTT. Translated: CASSLAGGASYNSPLHF.

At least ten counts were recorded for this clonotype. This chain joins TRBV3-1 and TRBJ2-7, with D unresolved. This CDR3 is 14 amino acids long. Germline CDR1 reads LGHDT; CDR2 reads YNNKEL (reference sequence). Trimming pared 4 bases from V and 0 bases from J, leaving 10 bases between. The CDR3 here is CASSPQDGSYEQYF. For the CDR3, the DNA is TGTGCCAGCAGCCCCCAAGACGGCTCCTACGAGCAGTACTTC.